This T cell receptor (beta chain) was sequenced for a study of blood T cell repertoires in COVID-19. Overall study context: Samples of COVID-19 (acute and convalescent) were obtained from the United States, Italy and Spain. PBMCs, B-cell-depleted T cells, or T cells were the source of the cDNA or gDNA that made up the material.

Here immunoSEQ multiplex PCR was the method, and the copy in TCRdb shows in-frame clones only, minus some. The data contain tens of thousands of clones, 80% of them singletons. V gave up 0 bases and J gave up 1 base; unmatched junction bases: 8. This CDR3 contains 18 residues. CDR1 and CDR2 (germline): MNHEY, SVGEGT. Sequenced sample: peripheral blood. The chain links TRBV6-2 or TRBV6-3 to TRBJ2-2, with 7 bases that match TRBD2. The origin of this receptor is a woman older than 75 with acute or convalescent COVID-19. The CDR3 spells CASSYSTSRALNTGELFF. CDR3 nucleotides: TGTGCCAGCAGTTACTCGACTAGCAGAGCCTTGAACACCGGGGAGCTGTTTTTT.